These T cell receptor beta chains were read from a single sample in a study of identifying expanded T cells in peripheral blood. The repertoire was sequenced with immunoSEQ multiplex PCR; TCRdb's copy has only in-frame clones and lacks some. Of about 100,000 clones in the sample, 88% were seen once. Sequences were obtained from blood. Source of these receptors: a person aged 18 to 75 in good health. Each CDR3 is given with its conserved first and last residue. D genes are given only for firm matches.

V	D	J	CDR3
TRBV29-1	TRBD1	TRBJ2-7	CSATGQGAAYEQYF
TRBV7-9	TRBD1	TRBJ1-2	CASSLADRTYGYTF
TRBV5-1	TRBD1	TRBJ2-1	CASSLSRGNEQFF
TRBV10-1	NA	TRBJ1-1	CASSESTTQLEAFF
TRBV11-2	TRBD1	TRBJ1-1	CASSLLGTGVMNTEAFF
TRBV7-9	NA	TRBJ1-1	CASSLRDGRTLNTEAFF
TRBV29-1	NA	TRBJ1-1	CSVSFANTEAFF
TRBV18	NA	TRBJ2-2	CASSPPSATGELFF
TRBV7-8	NA	TRBJ1-1	CASSLRTSMNTEAFF
TRBV18	TRBD1	TRBJ1-4	CASSPRQGDEKLFF
TRBV19	NA	TRBJ2-3	CASSAAVTRDTQYF
TRBV7-2	NA	TRBJ1-3	CASSLTRAGRHSGNTIYF
TRBV6-1	TRBD1	TRBJ1-2	CASRGQTNYGYTF
TRBV6-5	TRBD1	TRBJ1-2	CASTPDRVDYGYTF
TRBV18	NA	TRBJ2-3	CASSPTAVADTQYF
TRBV12-5	NA	TRBJ2-7	CASGRQGGSDEQYF
TRBV5-6	TRBD1	TRBJ1-2	CASSWGTGINYGYTF
TRBV4-1	TRBD2	TRBJ2-1	CASSRRTSGGPRSSYNEQFF
TRBV7-9	NA	TRBJ2-7	CASIPTSVQYEQYF
TRBV29-1	NA	TRBJ1-5	CSVGGTSGNQPQHF
TRBV6-6	TRBD1	TRBJ1-3	CASSHRGGSGNTIYF
TRBV5-1	NA	TRBJ1-2	CASSWDLGGYTF
TRBV5-6	TRBD1	TRBJ1-1	CASSDDRGRRTEAFF
TRBV5-4	TRBD2	TRBJ2-1	CASSLETGLAGNEQFF
TRBV6-6	TRBD1	TRBJ2-3	CASTTGAPSTDTQYF
TRBV6-1	NA	TRBJ1-1	CASSVQDLNTEAFF
TRBV5-1	NA	TRBJ1-1	CASSLEVGRGDTEAFF
TRBV9	NA	TRBJ1-3	CASSPRQYLGNTIYF
TRBV19	NA	TRBJ2-1	CASSMAGASYNEQFF
TRBV11-2	NA	TRBJ1-1	CASSLDLTRTEAFF
TRBV29-1	NA	TRBJ2-7	CSVEGSGTSYEQYF
TRBV19	TRBD1	TRBJ1-2	CASSIGTGINYGYTF
TRBV19	NA	TRBJ1-1	CASSLKGGTTEAFF
TRBV5-1	NA	TRBJ1-6	CASSLGQSNSPLHF
TRBV19	NA	TRBJ2-5	CASSMRGLETQYF
TRBV10-3	NA	TRBJ1-3	CAILRENTGNTIYF
TRBV7-2	NA	TRBJ2-2	CASSLGTGQYTGELFF
TRBV7-9	NA	TRBJ2-7	CASRRSAEFRDEQYF
TRBV27	NA	TRBJ1-5	CASSRVQTTGRISNQPQHF
TRBV2	NA	TRBJ1-2	CASSEGPRVSGYTF
TRBV7-2	NA	TRBJ2-7	CASSPNYEQYF
TRBV10-3	NA	TRBJ2-2	CAISESTVNTGELFF
TRBV19	NA	TRBJ1-1	CASSNPAMNTEAFF
TRBV5-1	NA	TRBJ2-5	CASSLFDGETQYF
TRBV19	NA	TRBJ1-3	CASSRQAYSGNTIYF
TRBV14	NA	TRBJ1-1	CASSHPLSTDSNTEAFF
TRBV27	NA	TRBJ2-3	CASSLGGADTDTQYF
TRBV9	TRBD2	TRBJ2-1	CASSVGLAGSPSYNEQFF
TRBV20-1	TRBD1	TRBJ2-3	CSARRQGTQYF
TRBV19	TRBD1	TRBJ1-2	CASSAGQGDGYTF
TRBV4-2	NA	TRBJ2-1	CASSQVVKGTGILNEQFF
TRBV5-8	NA	TRBJ2-1	CASSLVTVSSYNEQFF
TRBV10-3	TRBD1	TRBJ1-1	CAISGSDRGLTEAFF